This entry concerns a single T cell receptor (beta chain). This clonotype was observed at least ten times. Its specific antigen is unknown. No clone much larger than this one lies a single base away; base qualities are absent. Stable Graves' hyperthyroidism was defined as no progression to ophthalmopathy during 18 months of follow-up. Hyperthyroidism patients were aged 18 to 65 years and newly diagnosed, with disease duration of less than 2 months. The study excluded patients with uncontrolled infections, other autoimmune diseases, pregnancy or lactation. Diagnoses relied on clinical symptoms, serum thyroxine and TRAb, thyroid ultrasound and orbital computed tomography. Ficoll-Paque density gradient centrifugation was used to isolate PBMCs from about 10 ml of fresh peripheral blood. Trizol reagent was used to extract total RNA, and RNA quality was then checked on an Agilent 2100 Bioanalyzer. Amplification of TCR beta CDR3 regions was carried out from RNA transcripts. The first round of RT-PCR for the TCR CDR3 was performed with the HTBI primer set and the Qiagen OneStep RT-PCR kit. The libraries were constructed in a second round of multiplex PCR and then size-selected and purified. Paired-end sequencing of the libraries was performed with 100 bp reads on an Illumina HiSeq2000. Turning to the authors' computational methods: SOAPnuke was used to process the raw data, with reads discarded if the reads contained adapters or uncalled bases, had a mean Phred below 15, or lacked an exact constant-primer or identifier match. High-quality paired reads were merged using COPE v1.2.5, and each unique nucleotide sequence was defined as a clonotype. Clonotypes were aligned to IMGT TRBV, TRBD and TRBJ reference segments using MiTCR v1.1. Analysis was restricted to V-J combinations with a frequency above 0.0001, which covered roughly 99% of repertoires. A TCS score was defined as the ratio of F50 (clonal expansion) to E x V (chaos), with BLOSUM62-based TCRdist applied between CDR3 peptides within each V-J. Welch's t-statistics and random forest reduced roughly 540 V-J features to 10 to 15, which were used in a naive Bayes classifier (R e1071). Using fastp trimming at Q25 and MiXCR clonotype assembly, TCRdb reanalyzed the public sequencing data and kept in-frame beta chains. Every distinct CDR3 protein forms one entry, paired with its most common genes and DNA. TCRdb's processing, not the study's, gives the V and J calls here. The table for this sample lists about 560,000 distinct CDR3 sequences; over 15% of them were counted only once. The top ten hold around a sixth of the sample.

These data belong to a study of T cells in Graves' hyperthyroidism and ophthalmopathy (dated by TCRdb to between 2017 and 2020). For the study in its entirety: Peripheral blood was sampled at the time of initial diagnosis, prior to any treatment. To identify distinguishing TCR V-J signatures, a discovery cohort of about 100 patients was used, comprising 43 with Graves' ophthalmopathy and some 60 with stable Graves' hyperthyroidism. Prospective prediction of ophthalmopathy was tested in an independent validation cohort consisting of some 18 hyperthyroidism patients and approximately 16 patients who later progressed to ophthalmopathy. The roughly 99 discovery patients were divided at random into training and test sets in a 7:3 ratio. In addition, the study compared T-cell repertoires in thyroid tissue and in blood from about 6 Graves' hyperthyroidism patients. Following sampling, methimazole starting at 30 mg daily was given to hyperthyroidism patients, and high-dose intravenous methylprednisolone was given to ophthalmopathy patients. According to the paper, TCR Vbeta CDR3 sequencing was carried out on 135 peripheral blood samples, which came from about 45 ophthalmopathy, roughly 75 hyperthyroidism and roughly 17 progressor patients. What the study reported, not specific to this receptor: Sample size was not statistically predetermined, and blinding of investigators to group allocation was not performed. In validation, the model predicted progression to ophthalmopathy with about 71% sensitivity and 72% to 75% specificity, a median of roughly seven months before onset. Blood samples also contained most of the expanded thyroid clonotypes (frequency above 0.001), which suggests that blood repertoires may reflect thyroid immune responses. In cross-validation, a model built on a 13 V-J signature told ophthalmopathy apart from stable hyperthyroidism with about 90% sensitivity and around 84% specificity, and in testing the same model reached 80%/75%.

The CDR3 spans 15 residues, from the cysteine through the phenylalanine. Only the CDR3 region is kept as DNA, spanning 45 bases read in frame from base 1. Cut back by 0 bases and 6 bases, the V and J ends lie 16 bases apart. The germline V gene provides CDR1 SGHRS and CDR2 YFSETQ. Source material: blood. This sequence uses TRBV5-1 and TRBJ2-7; TRBD2 is a weak D gene call, 6 bases matching. This clonotype was obtained from a woman aged 18-29 years with Graves' hyperthyroidism. The CDR3 sequence is CASSLGGVLLGEQYF. The nucleotides are TGCGCCAGCAGCTTGGGGGGGGTTCTCCTGGGCGAGCAGTACTTC.